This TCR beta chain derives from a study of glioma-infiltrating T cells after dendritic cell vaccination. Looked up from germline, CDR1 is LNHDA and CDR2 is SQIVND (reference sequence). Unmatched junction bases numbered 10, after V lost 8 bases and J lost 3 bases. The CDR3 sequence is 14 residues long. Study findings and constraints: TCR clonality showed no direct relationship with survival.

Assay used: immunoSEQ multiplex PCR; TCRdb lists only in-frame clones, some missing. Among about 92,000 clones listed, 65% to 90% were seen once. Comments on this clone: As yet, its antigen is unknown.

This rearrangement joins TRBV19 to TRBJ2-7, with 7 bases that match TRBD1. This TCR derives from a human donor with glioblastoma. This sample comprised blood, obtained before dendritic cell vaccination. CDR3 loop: CASSPGTENYEQYF. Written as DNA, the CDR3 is TGTGCCAGTTCCCCCGGGACAGAAAACTACGAGCAGTACTTC.